This T cell receptor beta chain was identified in a study of T cell changes during pregnancy in multiple sclerosis (dated by TCRdb to the late 2010s). For context, the study as a whole: Changes in the T cell repertoire over the course of pregnancy were examined in this study in women with multiple sclerosis.

Relative to germline, V is 0 bases shorter and J is 1 base shorter, with 12 bases between their ends. The germline V gene gives CDR1 as SGDLS and CDR2 as YYNGEE. Reading from cysteine to phenylalanine, the CDR3 counts 16 amino acids. The kept DNA is CDR3 alone, 48 bases in frame from the first base. This clone appeared a few times. The specificity of this receptor is unknown. No base-level quality is on record; no much larger clone is a single base apart. To prepare the library, the immunoSEQ multiplex PCR assay was applied. Sourced from immuneACCESS, this table was stored by TCRdb with only in-frame sequences that have V and J called. A share of the clones is absent; for the studies checked, an unresolved V gene accounts for under half, and the remainder has no known explanation. The sample yields under 110,000 clones; less than 95% were counted once. The ten largest account for roughly 1.7% of the sample.

The clonotype was recovered from a female donor with multiple sclerosis, enrolled in a pregnancy study. Sequenced here: peripheral blood, sampled after pregnancy. The V gene is TRBV9 and the J gene is TRBJ2-3; the D gene remains uncertain. The CDR3 loop reads CASSVAAAGGTDTQYF. The sequenced DNA is TGTGCCAGCAGCGTAGCTGCGGCTGGCGGCACAGATACGCAGTATTTT.